Detailed here is one T cell receptor beta chain. The sample comes from a study of blood T cell repertoires in COVID-19. Across the whole study: Collection of acute and convalescent COVID-19 samples took place in the United States, Italy and Spain. PBMCs, B-cell-depleted T cells, or T cells provided the cDNA or gDNA that made up the material.

The CDR3 extends over 16 amino acids. Trimming left V 0 bases short and J 1 base short, with 12 bases between. The V gene's germline CDR1 is KGHSH and CDR2 LQKENI. Clones were read by immunoSEQ multiplex PCR, and TCRdb kept only the in-frame ones, dropping some. This table has under 150,000 clones, roughly 88% appearing once. The source of this sequence is a human donor in a cohort sampled during active COVID-19. The sequencing sample was made of peripheral blood. The chain links TRBV18 to TRBJ1-1, with TRBD1 as a possible D gene (6 bases). The CDR3 region has the DNA TGTGCCAGCTCACCACCGACAGGACGTTCGAACACTGAAGCTTTCTTT. This encodes CASSPPTGRSNTEAFF.